The 15 T cell receptor beta chains below were found in one sample sequenced in a study of Ad26.COV2.S vaccination and SARS-CoV-2 variants. Treatment defined: over 15 received Ad26.COV2.S at low or high dose, single or two shots; several received placebo; per-sample allocation not given. On day 63 after the first injection, vaccine and placebo recipients gave samples. The method was immunoSEQ multiplex PCR; TCRdb's version includes in-frame clones alone and lacks a portion of them. The sample has about 680,000 clones, 70% to 90% seen once. Sample: peripheral blood, taken in a trial of Ad26.COV2.S vaccine versus placebo. All receptors come from a person between 18 and 65 years old who received the Ad26.COV2.S COVID-19 vaccine or a placebo.

This rearrangement joins TRBV18 to TRBJ1-2; 8 bases are a match to TRBD1. The CDR3 totals 15 residues. From germline, CDR1 is KGHSH and CDR2 LQKENI. Trimming took 3 bases from V and 4 from J; bases not matched to a gene: 7. The chain's CDR3 is CASSPASGQVYGYTF. Here the CDR3 DNA reads TGTGCCAGCTCACCGGCGTCGGGACAGGTCTATGGCTACACCTTC.

The chain combines TRBV2 with TRBJ2-1, with no clear D. Between the trimmed V and J ends, which lost 6 bases and 7 bases, there was a span of 10 bases. The length of the CDR3 is 12 residues. CDR1 is SNHLY, CDR2 FYNNEI, per germline. The CDR3 region has the DNA TGTGCCAGCAGGACGGGCGCGAATGAGCAGTTCTTC. Translation gives CASRTGANEQFF.

The chain uses TRBV6-4 and TRBJ2-2, with 7 positions matching TRBD2. Germline V gives CDR1 MRHNA, CDR2 SNTAGT. CDR3 length: 14 amino acids. Trimming removed 6 bases from V and 2 bases from J; junction bases left unmatched: 3. This CDR3 reads CASRRDYNTGELFF. CDR3 nucleotide sequence: TGTGCCAGCAGGAGGGACTACAACACCGGGGAGCTGTTTTTT.

The chain has TRBV6-2 or TRBV6-3 and TRBJ1-1, with D perhaps TRBD1 (5 bases). This CDR3 is 15 amino acids long. Germline V CDR1 and CDR2: MNHEY, SVGEGT. Trimming shortened V by 2 bases and J by 10 bases, and 20 bases separated the two germline ends. CDR3 residues: CASSYRDLGLGAAFF. The CDR3 DNA follows: TGTGCCAGCAGTTACCGGGACTTGGGGCTTGGCGCAGCTTTCTTT.

Note on this clone: Other DNA sequences of this sample code for an identical CDR3. The CDR3 bases are TGTGCCAGCAGCCTTGGAACGGGCAATCAGCCCCAGCATTTT. Protein product: CASSLGTGNQPQHF. The gene calls are TRBV7-9 and TRBJ1-5; D gene unclear. Trimming removed 5 bases at V and 2 bases at J, with 10 bases between. CDR1 is SEHNR, CDR2 FQNEAQ, per germline (reference sequence). The CDR3 has 14 amino acids.

The chain carries TRBV12-3 or TRBV12-4 and TRBJ1-2; 7 bases line up with TRBD1. The CDR3 consists of 12 residues. Trimming took 6 bases from V and 8 from J; bases not matched to a gene: 6. The CDR3 DNA reads as TGTGCCAGCAGACCGACAGGGCGCGGCTACACCTTC. It translates to CASRPTGRGYTF.

This clone has just a few counts. The rearrangement joins TRBV19 to TRBJ2-7; TRBD1 agrees at 7 bases. The CDR3 is 14 amino acids. V lost 4 bases and J lost 0; bases outside the gene matches: 3. The germline V gene encodes CDR1 LNHDA and CDR2 SQIVND (reference sequence). This CDR3 reads CASSRGQSSYEQYF. The DNA of the CDR3 is TGTGCCAGTAGTAGGGGACAGAGCTCCTACGAGCAGTACTTC. The full variable domain, its missing parts supplied by reference TRBV19 and TRBJ2-7, is DGGITQSPKYLFRKEGQNVTLSCEQNLNHDAMYWYRQDPGQGLRLIYYSQIVNDFQKGDIAEGYSVSREKKESFPLTVTSAQKNPTAFYLCASSRGQSSYEQYFGPGTRLTVT.

The gene calls are TRBV7-9 and TRBJ2-1; tentatively, D is TRBD1 or TRBD2 (5 bases each). The germline CDR1 and CDR2 sequences are SEHNR and FQNEAQ (reference sequence). V was clipped by 8 bases and J by 0 bases, with 14 bases between them. The length of the CDR3 is 15 residues. In DNA, the CDR3 is TGTGCCAGCCGGTCCGGGACCCGCTCCTACAATGAGCAGTTCTTC. Protein: CASRSGTRSYNEQFF.

CDR3 sequence: CASSFDGPGELFF. The CDR3 DNA reads TGTGCCAGCAGTTTCGACGGTCCCGGGGAGCTGTTTTTT. The rearrangement joins TRBV12-3 or TRBV12-4 to TRBJ2-2; the D is unclear. This CDR3 contains 13 residues. Trimming left V 3 bases short and J 6 bases short, with 8 bases between.

The rearrangement uses TRBV27 and TRBJ1-6, with 8 bases aligning to TRBD1. CDR1 is MNHEY, CDR2 SMNVEV, per germline (reference sequence). The J segment lost 5 bases and the V segment lost 8 bases, leaving 17 bases of the junction unmatched. This CDR3 has 18 amino acids. CDR3 nucleotide sequence: TGTGCCAGCGCTGTAAAGTTACAGGGGGTACCGAATAATTCACCCCTCCACTTT. Translation gives CASAVKLQGVPNNSPLHF.

This sequence joins TRBV10-3 and TRBJ2-2, with D unclear. V lost 0 bases, J lost 7 bases, and 9 bases lay in between. Germline CDR1 and CDR2: ENHRY and SYGVKD. The CDR3 consists of 14 residues. The CDR3 sequence: CAISESPWGGELFF. CDR3 sequence (DNA): TGTGCCATCAGTGAGTCGCCTTGGGGCGGGGAGCTGTTTTTT.

V is TRBV14 and J is TRBJ1-2, with D perhaps TRBD1 (5 bases). The CDR3 has 13 amino acids. Germline loops: CDR1 SGHDN, CDR2 FVKESK. The ends were cut back, 3 bases at V and 2 bases at J, with 7 bases in the middle. The DNA for the CDR3 is TGTGCCAGCAGCCAGTCAGGGAACTATGGCTACACCTTC. As protein: CASSQSGNYGYTF. The complete variable domain, with remaining parts taken from reference TRBV14 and TRBJ1-2, reads EAGVTQFPSHSVIEKGQTVTLRCDPISGHDNLYWYRRVMGKEIKFLLHFVKESKQDESGMPNNRFLAERTGGTYSTLKVQPAELEDSGVYFCASSQSGNYGYTFGSGTRLTVV.

J is TRBJ1-5 and V is TRBV19, with TRBD1 as a possible D gene (6 bases). The V end lost 6 bases, the J end lost 3 bases, and 12 bases lay between the germline ends. The germline V gene has CDR1 LNHDA and CDR2 SQIVND (reference sequence). The CDR3 totals 14 residues. The CDR3, as DNA: TGTGCCAGTAGGGGGGCCAGGTTCAATCAGCCCCAGCATTTT. As protein: CASRGARFNQPQHF.

The chain combines TRBV29-1 with TRBJ2-7; perhaps TRBD2 as D (7 bases). Germline V gene sequence: CDR1 SQVTM, CDR2 ANQGSEA. The CDR3 spans 16 residues. V shed 0 bases and J shed 1 base, with 16 bases lying between them. This CDR3 is CSVEDRPGGLSYEQYF. CDR3 DNA: TGCAGCGTTGAAGATCGCCCCGGGGGGCTTTCCTACGAGCAGTACTTC.

V and J are TRBV16 and TRBJ2-7; no definite D call. V was trimmed by 0 bases and J by 0 bases, leaving 9 bases between them. Per the germline V gene, CDR1 is KGHSY and CDR2 is FQNENV. The CDR3 is 15 amino acids. The CDR3 nucleotides read TGTGCCAGCAGCCAATCGGCCAGTAGCTCCTACGAGCAGTACTTC. It specifies CASSQSASSSYEQYF.